What follows are 25 T cell receptor beta chains derived from one specimen sequenced in a study of blood T cells in healthy people across ages (dated by TCRdb to about 2015). The method was 5' RACE. The sequencer listed for this sample is Illumina HiSeq 2500. A second PCR of roughly 7 to 12 cycles was performed with a sample-barcoded 5' primer and a J-beta primer mix. TCRdb passed the public sequencing reads through fastp at Q25 and MiXCR, retaining productive beta sequences. Rows with a matching CDR3 protein are joined into one entry that keeps the most common DNA and genes. Across this sample there are around 280,000 distinct CDR3 sequences, with 27% seen only once. The ten largest clones take up 25% to 35% of the sample. The sequenced sample consisted of blood. These receptors originate from an older woman in good health.

The table lists this clonotype with many counts. The chain uses TRBV12-3 or TRBV12-4 and TRBJ2-4; D unresolved. V lost 1 base, J lost 8 bases, and 9 bases lay in between. The CDR3 extends over 13 amino acids. CDR3 DNA: TGTGCCAGCAGTTTAGGCTCGTGGGACATTCAGTACTTC. Amino acids: CASSLGSWDIQYF.

This clonotype was seen only a few times. J is TRBJ2-1 and V is TRBV12-3 or TRBV12-4; TRBD1 might be the D (6 bases). This CDR3 has 15 residues. The V and J ends lost 1 base and 2 bases respectively, with 9 bases between them. In DNA, the CDR3 is TGTGCCAGCAGTTTAGTGGACAGAGCCTACAATGAGCAGTTCTTC. Encoded protein: CASSLVDRAYNEQFF.

As DNA, the CDR3 is TGCGCCAGCAGCCAAGATCATAACCCGGGACTAGCGGGACCCTACAATGAGCAGTTCTTC. The encoded protein is CASSQDHNPGLAGPYNEQFF. The chain joins TRBV4-1 to TRBJ2-5; 13 bases are a match to TRBD2. Gene TRBJ2-1 matches the end of the DNA better, so the J call may be wrong. The CDR3 totals 20 residues. CDR1 and CDR2 from the germline V gene are MGHRA and YSYEKL.

Only a few counts were recorded for this clonotype. The J gene is TRBJ2-7, the V gene TRBV14, with D possibly matching TRBD2 (5 bases). CDR1 is SGHDN and CDR2 is FVKESK in the germline V gene. CDR3 length: 12 residues. V lost 2 bases and J lost 7, with 9 bases in between. The CDR3 sequence: CASSQHTGEQYF. CDR3 nucleotides: TGTGCCAGCAGCCAACATACGGGAGAGCAGTACTTC.

This clonotype has a count of ten or more. The gene calls are TRBV7-2 and TRBJ2-1; TRBD2 matches 8 bases. After removal of 1 base from V and 7 bases from J, the junction contained 15 bases not matched to a gene. This CDR3 comprises 18 residues. The V gene's germline CDR1 is SGHTA and CDR2 FQGNSA. The CDR3 region has the DNA TGTGCCAGCAGCTTAGGCAGACGAGCGGGAGAGAGAGCTAATGAGCAGTTCTTC. This encodes CASSLGRRAGERANEQFF.

The chain has TRBV19 and TRBJ1-3; D not certain. The CDR3 is 17 amino acids. The V end lost 4 bases, the J end lost 1 base, and 17 bases lay between the germline ends. Germline values: CDR1 LNHDA, CDR2 SQIVND (reference sequence). The CDR3 nucleotides read TGTGCCAGTAGTACGCCCGGTCGTCTACCATCTGGAAACACCATATATTTT. This translates into CASSTPGRLPSGNTIYF.

The chain carries TRBV7-2 and TRBJ2-1; TRBD2 matches at 8 bases. The J call is doubtful: the DNA matches TRBJ2-7 better. The CDR3 has 15 amino acids. Germline CDR1 is SGHTA and CDR2 is FQGNSA. In nucleotides, the CDR3 is TGTGCCAGCAGCCCACGGGAGGGACCGGACCACGAGCAGTACTTC. Translation gives CASSPREGPDHEQYF.

This clonotype came up a few times. The V and J genes are TRBV27 and TRBJ2-7, with 7 bases matching TRBD1. The trim removed 3 bases at V and 0 bases at J, leaving 5 bases unmatched. The CDR3 loop spans 15 amino acids. CDR1 is MNHEY, CDR2 SMNVEV, per germline (reference sequence). CDR3 residues: CASSFGTVGSYEQYF. The DNA for the CDR3 is TGTGCCAGCAGTTTCGGGACAGTGGGCTCCTACGAGCAGTACTTC.

This clonotype was seen many times. The chain is built from TRBV29-1 and TRBJ1-1; 8 bases map to TRBD1. The ends lost 8 bases at V and 0 bases at J; junction bases unmatched: 14. The CDR3 contains 16 residues. Per the germline V gene, CDR1 is SQVTM and CDR2 is ANQGSEA. Here the CDR3 reads CSIRLSTGAMNTEAFF. CDR3 DNA: TGCAGCATCAGGCTTTCGACAGGGGCTATGAACACTGAAGCTTTCTTT. The entire variable domain, with the rest obtained from reference TRBV29-1 and TRBJ1-1, is as follows: SAVISQKPSRDICQRGTSLTIQCQVDSQVTMMFWYRQQPGQSLTLIATANQGSEATYESGFVIDKFPISRPNLTFSTLTVSNMSPEDSSIYLCSIRLSTGAMNTEAFFGQGTRLTVV.

The gene calls are TRBV28 and TRBJ2-5; D is unclear. CDR1 is MDHEN and CDR2 is SYDVKM in the germline V gene. The CDR3 contains 12 residues. Trimming took off 6 bases at V and 3 bases at J, with 8 bases between the two ends. CDR3 loop: CASRAAKETQYF. CDR3 DNA: TGTGCCAGCAGGGCGGCCAAAGAGACCCAGTACTTC. The full variable domain, with the rest looked up from reference TRBV28 and TRBJ2-5, is DVKVTQSSRYLVKRTGEKVFLECVQDMDHENMFWYRQDPGLGLRLIYFSYDVKMKEKGDIPEGYSVSREKKERFSLILESASTNQTSMYLCASRAAKETQYFGPGTRLLVL.

This clonotype has a handful of counts. V gene TRBV29-1 combines with J gene TRBJ1-2; no clear D. The V end lost 6 bases, the J end lost 5 bases, and 19 bases lay between the germline ends. Germline V gene lookup returns CDR1 SQVTM and CDR2 ANQGSEA. The CDR3 totals 14 residues. The CDR3 reads CSVEGEGLVYGYTF. The CDR3 region has the DNA TGCAGCGTCGAGGGAGAAGGGTTAGTATATGGCTACACCTTC.

The table lists this clonotype with a few counts. The chain recombines TRBV29-1 with TRBJ1-1; D is unresolved. The length of the CDR3 is 15 residues. Germline CDR1 and CDR2: SQVTM and ANQGSEA. Trimming cost V 4 bases and J 0 bases, with 15 bases left between them. CDR3 in amino acids: CSVGQSAIMNTEAFF. The DNA for the CDR3 is TGCAGCGTTGGCCAGAGCGCCATCATGAACACTGAAGCTTTCTTT.

The chain has TRBV4-2 and TRBJ2-5, with TRBD2 matching over 8 bases. Per germline, CDR1 LGHNA and CDR2 YNFKEQ. J lost 5 bases, V lost 3 bases, and 5 bases had no gene match. CDR3 size: 14 residues. CDR3 region: CASSQASGSETQYF. As DNA, the CDR3 is TGTGCCAGCAGCCAGGCCAGCGGGAGCGAGACCCAGTACTTC.

This clonotype has just a few counts. V and J are TRBV5-5 and TRBJ2-7; 7 positions match TRBD1. The J call is uncertain, as TRBJ2-1 better fits the DNA end. Germline V gene lookup returns CDR1 SGHKS and CDR2 YYEKEE (reference sequence). The CDR3 length is 13 residues. The DNA of the CDR3 is TGTGCCAGCAGCTTGGCCACAGGGGTCGAACAGTTCTTC. Residues: CASSLATGVEQFF.

A few counts support this clonotype. V and J are TRBV7-8 and TRBJ2-7, with D unclear. The length of the CDR3 is 14 residues. CDR1 is SGHVS, CDR2 FQNEAQ, per germline. The V gene lost 1 base and the J gene lost 3 bases, with 10 bases spanning the gap. The chain's CDR3 is CASSLGTSDYEQYF. The CDR3 DNA follows: TGTGCCAGCAGCTTAGGGACGAGCGACTACGAGCAGTACTTC.

The J gene is TRBJ2-3, the V gene TRBV7-2; 8 bases are a match to TRBD1. Unmatched junction bases numbered 6, after V lost 1 base and J lost 3 bases. CDR1 and CDR2 (germline): SGHTA, FQGNSA. This CDR3 has 16 residues. CDR3 nucleotides: TGTGCCAGCAGCTTAGAAGGACAGGGTTGGACAGATACGCAGTATTTT. Its protein is CASSLEGQGWTDTQYF.

The V gene is TRBV28, the J gene TRBJ2-7, with 10 bases lining up with TRBD1. Germline loops: CDR1 MDHEN, CDR2 SYDVKM. The length of the CDR3 is 15 residues. V lost 2 bases to trimming and J lost 6 bases; unmatched junction nucleotides: 7. The CDR3 coding sequence is TGTGCCAGCAGTTTAGAGGGGACAGGGGAGAGCGAGCAGTACTTC. Protein product: CASSLEGTGESEQYF.

V is TRBV6-6 and J is TRBJ1-1; weak D call: TRBD1 (5 bases). The germline gives CDR1 MNHNY, CDR2 SVGAGI (reference sequence). CDR3 length: 15 residues. The V gene lost 4 bases and the J gene lost 3 bases, with 15 bases spanning the gap. CDR3 DNA sequence: TGTGCCAGCAGTTTCCCGGGGGATCTGGACACTGAAGCTTTCTTT. Its protein is CASSFPGDLDTEAFF.

The J gene is TRBJ1-2, the V gene TRBV2, with a possible D match to TRBD1 (5 bases). Looked up from germline, CDR1 is SNHLY and CDR2 is FYNNEI. The CDR3 has 14 residues. Trimming took off 4 bases at V and 7 bases at J, with 16 bases between the two ends. CDR3 sequence: CASSVERGRFGYTF. The CDR3 DNA follows: TGTGCCAGCAGTGTAGAACGGGGACGGTTTGGCTACACCTTC.

This clonotype was seen many times. This chain connects TRBV12-3 or TRBV12-4 to TRBJ2-4; no clear D. Trimming took 5 bases from V and 7 from J, leaving 6 bases between them. The CDR3 totals 11 residues. The CDR3 region is CASSTNNIQYF. CDR3 sequence (DNA): TGTGCCAGCAGTACAAATAACATTCAGTACTTC.

CDR3 in DNA: TGCAGTGCTAGAGACTTCCAGACTAGCGGGAGTCGGAGTGAGCAGTTCTTC. This codes for CSARDFQTSGSRSEQFF. The V and J genes are TRBV20-1 and TRBJ2-5; 12 nucleotides agree with TRBD2. TRBJ2-1 explains the end of the DNA better; the J call may be wrong. Germline V gene data show CDR1 as DFQATT and CDR2 as SNEGSKA (reference sequence). The CDR3 totals 17 residues.

This clonotype was seen many times. The gene calls are TRBV29-1 and TRBJ1-2, with unresolved D. Trimming removed 6 bases from V and 3 bases from J, with 14 bases in between. The germline V gene has CDR1 SQVTM and CDR2 ANQGSEA. This CDR3 spans 13 amino acids. CDR3 nucleotides: TGCAGCGTGGTCAAAGGGATTGACTATGGCTACACCTTC. Translated, it gives CSVVKGIDYGYTF.

Only a few counts were recorded for this clonotype. The chain is built from TRBV14 and TRBJ1-1; D unclear. The CDR3 extends over 19 amino acids. CDR1 and CDR2 (germline): SGHDN, FVKESK. The V gene lost 1 base and the J gene lost 0 bases, with 21 bases spanning the gap. The CDR3 DNA reads as TGTGCCAGCAGCCAAGCTCGGCACAACTGGGCCGTCATGAACACTGAAGCTTTCTTT. Translated: CASSQARHNWAVMNTEAFF.

The chain has TRBV9 and TRBJ1-1, with D maybe TRBD1 (5 bases). Trimming pared 0 bases from V and 5 bases from J, leaving 14 bases between. CDR1 SGDLS and CDR2 YYNGEE come from the germline V gene. This CDR3 has 15 amino acids. CDR3 amino acids: CASSVVTAGGTEAFF. The CDR3 nucleotides read TGTGCCAGCAGCGTAGTGACAGCCGGAGGGACTGAAGCTTTCTTT.

The chain combines TRBV5-6 with TRBJ1-2; 9 bases agree with TRBD1. The CDR3 has 15 amino acids. Germline CDR1 is SGHDT and CDR2 is YYEEEE. Unmatched junction bases numbered 8, after V lost 3 bases and J lost 5 bases. This CDR3 reads CASSSPPGQGYGYTF. DNA for the CDR3: TGTGCCAGCAGCTCACCCCCGGGACAGGGTTATGGCTACACCTTC.